This paragraph covers one T cell receptor (beta chain) sequence. Germline V gene lookup returns CDR1 SGHRS and CDR2 YFSETQ. The ends were cut back, 0 bases at V and 3 bases at J, with 9 bases in the middle. There are 15 residues in the CDR3. This entry is derived from a study of blood T cell repertoires in COVID-19. As for the study in general: Nucleic acid was either cDNA or gDNA, and it came from T cells, B-cell-depleted T cells, or PBMCs.

As originally analysed: Reference gene primer amplification yielded estimated nucleated cell counts. Produced via immunoSEQ multiplex PCR; TCRdb's table is partial and in-frame only. D and trimming were read from the DNA, whereas the V and J calls and clone size are those reported in that table. This table has 200,000 to 250,000 clones, about three quarters appearing once. The sequence was collected from a woman in her 70s with acute or convalescent COVID-19. Sequenced: peripheral blood. The chain couples TRBV5-1 to TRBJ1-4; no clear D gene. The CDR3 DNA reads as TGCGCCAGCAGCTTGGCCGTGGCAGCTAATGAAAAACTGTTTTTT. Protein sequence: CASSLAVAANEKLFF.